This T cell receptor beta chain was captured in a study of metastatic and nonmetastatic thyroid tumors. About the study: Patients with malignant and benign thyroid disease provided blood and tumor or nodule tissue, whose repertoires were compared. Regarding the study as a whole: Significantly higher TCR beta diversity was reportedly seen in malignant thyroid tumors than benign nodules, in blood and tumor.

This clone has more than one count but fewer than ten. Antigen specificity is unknown. As originally analysed: Researchers built a distant-metastasis classifier for papillary thyroid cancer that drew on CDR3 differences across clinicopathological groups. TCRdb reassembled clones from the PCR reads with MiXCR. For this entry, the V and J calls and clone size follow TCRdb and not the study's own pipeline. This table has roughly 20,000 clones, less than 40% appearing once. All patients were untreated before thyroid surgery. The sample comprised tumor tissue. The sequence came from a female donor with papillary thyroid cancer or a benign thyroid nodule (not recorded which). Some clones in this sample may be carry-over from other donors' samples.

CDR3 bases: TGTGCCTGGAGTGAGCAACAGGGGGCTGGAAACACCATATATTTT. Its protein is CAWSEQQGAGNTIYF. The chain employs TRBV30 and TRBJ1-3; TRBD1 agrees at 8 bases. The CDR3 has 15 amino acids. V was clipped by 1 base and J by 2 bases; unmatched bases: 4. CDR1 and CDR2 from the germline V gene are GTSNPN and SVGIG (reference sequence).